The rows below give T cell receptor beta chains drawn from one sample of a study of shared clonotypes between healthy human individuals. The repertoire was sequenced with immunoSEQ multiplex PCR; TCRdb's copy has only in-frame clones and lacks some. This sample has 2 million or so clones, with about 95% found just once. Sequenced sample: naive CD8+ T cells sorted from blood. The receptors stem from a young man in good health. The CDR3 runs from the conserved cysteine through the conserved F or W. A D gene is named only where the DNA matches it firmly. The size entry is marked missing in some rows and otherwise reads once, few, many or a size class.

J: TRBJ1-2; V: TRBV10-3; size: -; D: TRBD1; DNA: TGTGCCATCAGTGTTGGACAGGTTGCGGGGCTAATCGATGGCTACACCTTC; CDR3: CAISVGQVAGLIDGYTF
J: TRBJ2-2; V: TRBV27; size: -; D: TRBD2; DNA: TGTGCCAGCAGTTTCCTAGCGGAGGCTGGGGTCGGGGAGCTGTTTTTT; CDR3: CASSFLAEAGVGELFF
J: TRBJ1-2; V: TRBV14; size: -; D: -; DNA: TGTGCCAGCAGCCAAGTCCGGGGAGGAAGCGGCTACACCTTC; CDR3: CASSQVRGGSGYTF
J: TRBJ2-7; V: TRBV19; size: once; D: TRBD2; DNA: TGTGCCAGTACTAGCGGGAGTACTTACGAGCAGTACTTC; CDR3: CASTSGSTYEQYF
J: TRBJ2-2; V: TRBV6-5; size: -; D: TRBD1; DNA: TGTGCCAGCAGTTACCGGACAGGGGGAACCGGGGAGCTGTTTTTT; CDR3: CASSYRTGGTGELFF
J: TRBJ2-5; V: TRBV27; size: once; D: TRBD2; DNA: TGTGCCAGCACCCGGGTGGTAGCGGGGTTCCAAGAGACCCAGTACTTC; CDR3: CASTRVVAGFQETQYF
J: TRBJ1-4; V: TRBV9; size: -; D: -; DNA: TGTGCCAGCAGCCCCGGTGACGTGGTAGCTAATGAAAAACTGTTTTTT; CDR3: CASSPGDVVANEKLFF
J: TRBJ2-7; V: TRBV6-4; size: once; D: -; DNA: TGTGCCAACCCTGCACGGGGCCGTCTGGCCTACGAGCAGTACTTC; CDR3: CANPARGRLAYEQYF
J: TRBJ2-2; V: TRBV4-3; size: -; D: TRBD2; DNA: TGCGCCAGCAGCCTCGGACTAGCGGACCTCAACACCGGGGAGCTGTTTTTT; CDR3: CASSLGLADLNTGELFF
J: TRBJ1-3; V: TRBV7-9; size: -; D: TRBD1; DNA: TGTGCCAGCAGCGTGACTGCCTCACGGGACAGGAGCTCTGGAAACACCATATATTTT; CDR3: CASSVTASRDRSSGNTIYF
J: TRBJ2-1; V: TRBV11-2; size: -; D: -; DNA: TGTGCCAGCAGCGCACCGGATCTGTACAATGAGCAGTTCTTC; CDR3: CASSAPDLYNEQFF
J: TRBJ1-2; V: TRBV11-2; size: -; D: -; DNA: TGTGCCAGCAGCCTCGCCATCGGTGGCTACACCTTC; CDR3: CASSLAIGGYTF
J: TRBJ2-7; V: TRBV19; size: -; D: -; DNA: TGTGCCAGTAGCCCAGGGGTCTCCTACGAGCAGTACTTC; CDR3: CASSPGVSYEQYF
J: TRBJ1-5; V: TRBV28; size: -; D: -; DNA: TGTGCCAGCAGGCCCGTCTGGCCGTCCGGGATCTACAATCAGCCCCAGCATTTT; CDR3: CASRPVWPSGIYNQPQHF
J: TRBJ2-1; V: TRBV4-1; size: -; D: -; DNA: TGCGCCAGCAGCCAAGATGGGTTCCCCAATGAGCAGTTCTTC; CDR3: CASSQDGFPNEQFF